A selection of T cell receptor beta chains follows, all from one sample in a study of vaccination and CD4 T cells after COVID-19. One entry per CDR3 protein, called by TCRdb with MiXCR from the PCR reads. The top ten clones hold around 10% of a sample with 18,000 or so distinct CDR3 sequences, approximately 52% of them seen once. These TCRs' antigens remain unknown. The sequencing sample was made of CD4+ T cells from blood, cultured in vitro. The receptor set was obtained from a human donor who had recovered from COVID-19. Both conserved end residues are part of each CDR3.

>TRBJ1-3|16|TRBV7-2
CASSLGQSRGGNTIYF
>TRBJ2-2|17|TRBV7-6
CASSEWTGGFVPGELFF
>TRBJ2-3|11|TRBV20-1
CSLSSADTQYF
>TRBJ2-7|15|TRBV12-3/TRBV12-4
CASTRGSGWVGEQYF
>TRBJ1-1|15|TRBV19
CASSPMTAMNTEAFF
>TRBJ1-5|12|TRBV28
CASKQTNQPQHF
>TRBJ1-6|15|TRBV7-2
CASSSAMDYNSPLHF
>TRBJ2-3|15|TRBV7-9
CASSFRDRYTDTQYF
>TRBJ1-6|15|TRBV6-1
CASIAGTGDNSPLHF
>TRBJ2-7|15|TRBV10-1
CASSEGRGERNEQYF
>TRBJ2-7|13|TRBV20-1
CSVTSGLTYEQYF
>TRBJ2-7|13|TRBV5-1
CASSLVQNYEQYF
>TRBJ2-7|14|TRBV7-9
CASSLAHPTYEQYF
>TRBJ1-1|14|TRBV6-5
CASSWTGGNTEAFF
>TRBJ2-1|12|TRBV7-9
CASSLTSGSQFF
>TRBJ2-5|15|TRBV10-3
CAISEALAGDETQYF
>TRBJ1-1|13|TRBV11-3
CASSAQENTEAFF
>TRBJ2-7|15|TRBV18
CASSAMTGYSYEQYF
>TRBJ2-3|18|TRBV7-3
CASSLTGPSGGNTDTQYF
>TRBJ1-5|12|TRBV2
CASRQGDQPQHF
>TRBJ2-3|19|TRBV19
CASRPRVGWGQRSTDTQYF
>TRBJ1-2|15|TRBV5-1
CASSLGDGRSYGYTF
>TRBJ2-1|14|TRBV24-1
CATSRSWAVNEQFF
>TRBJ2-1|14|TRBV20-1
CSAPRLDSYNEQFF
>TRBJ1-2|14|TRBV6-1
CASRVQVSNGGYTF
>TRBJ1-2|13|TRBV28
CASSTTGRGGYTF
>TRBJ2-5|17|TRBV2
CASSEGAGVTFQETQYF
>TRBJ2-2|15|TRBV28
CASSHRDRSGGELFF
>TRBJ1-4|13|TRBV18
CASLHGGDEKLFF
>TRBJ2-5|16|TRBV12-3/TRBV12-4
CASSLSGATSRGTQYF
>TRBJ2-3|12|TRBV7-9
CASSYRADTQYF
>TRBJ2-5|14|TRBV4-2
CASSPAGGTETQYF
>TRBJ1-6|15|TRBV12-3/TRBV12-4
CASSFLWTGNSPLHF
>TRBJ2-1|17|TRBV24-1
CATSDITSGGRYNEQFF
>TRBJ2-3|17|TRBV7-6
CASSSVPSGGAADTQYF
>TRBJ2-7|14|TRBV10-2
CASKQGKLTYEQYF
>TRBJ2-4|21|TRBV28
CASSYRVAITTSSAAKNIQYF
>TRBJ2-5|15|TRBV5-1
CASSLVGQGEETQYF
>TRBJ1-1|12|TRBV14
CASSQGGTEAFF
>TRBJ2-7|14|TRBV24-1
CATSVGQDAYEQYF
>TRBJ2-7|14|TRBV7-8
CASSPGQGEYEQYF
>TRBJ2-7|15|TRBV5-1
CASSTQSPTSYEQYF
>TRBJ2-5|13|TRBV20-1
CSAAARGQETQYF